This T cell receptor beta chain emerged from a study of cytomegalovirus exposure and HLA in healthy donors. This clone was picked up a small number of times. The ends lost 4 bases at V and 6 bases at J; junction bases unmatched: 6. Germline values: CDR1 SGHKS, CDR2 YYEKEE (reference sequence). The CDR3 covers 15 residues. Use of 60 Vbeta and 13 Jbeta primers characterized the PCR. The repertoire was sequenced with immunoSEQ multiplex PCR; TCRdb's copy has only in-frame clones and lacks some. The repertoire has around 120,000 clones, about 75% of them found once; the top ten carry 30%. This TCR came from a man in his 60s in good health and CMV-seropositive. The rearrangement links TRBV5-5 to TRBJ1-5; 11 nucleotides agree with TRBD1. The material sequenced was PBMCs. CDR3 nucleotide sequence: TGTGCCAGCAGCCCGGACAGGGGGCAGGGTCAGCCCCAGCATTTT. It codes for CASSPDRGQGQPQHF.